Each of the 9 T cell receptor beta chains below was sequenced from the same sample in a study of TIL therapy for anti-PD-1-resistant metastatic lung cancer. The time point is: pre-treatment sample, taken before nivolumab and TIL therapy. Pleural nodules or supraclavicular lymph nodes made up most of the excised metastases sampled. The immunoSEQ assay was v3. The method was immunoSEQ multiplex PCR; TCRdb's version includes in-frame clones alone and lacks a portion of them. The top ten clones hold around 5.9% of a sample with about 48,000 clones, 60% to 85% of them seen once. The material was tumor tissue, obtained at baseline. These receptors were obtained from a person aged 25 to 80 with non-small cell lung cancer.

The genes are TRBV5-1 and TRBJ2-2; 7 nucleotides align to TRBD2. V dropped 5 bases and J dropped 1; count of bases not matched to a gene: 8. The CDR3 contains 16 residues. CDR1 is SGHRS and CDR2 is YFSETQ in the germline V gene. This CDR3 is CASRTPGRENTGELFF. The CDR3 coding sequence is TGCGCCAGCAGAACCCCGGGGAGGGAGAACACCGGGGAGCTGTTTTTT.

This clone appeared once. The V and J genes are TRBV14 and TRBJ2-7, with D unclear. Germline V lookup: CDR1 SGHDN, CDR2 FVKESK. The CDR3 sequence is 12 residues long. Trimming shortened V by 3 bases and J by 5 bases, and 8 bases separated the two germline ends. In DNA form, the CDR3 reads TGTGCCAGCAGCCAGACTCGGAACGAGCAGTACTTC. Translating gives CASSQTRNEQYF.

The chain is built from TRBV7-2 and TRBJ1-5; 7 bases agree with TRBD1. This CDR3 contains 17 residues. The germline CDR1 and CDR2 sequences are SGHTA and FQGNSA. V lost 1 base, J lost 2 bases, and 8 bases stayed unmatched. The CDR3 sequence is CASSLVQGGAGNQPQHF. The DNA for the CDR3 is TGTGCCAGCAGCTTAGTCCAGGGGGGGGCCGGCAATCAGCCCCAGCATTTT. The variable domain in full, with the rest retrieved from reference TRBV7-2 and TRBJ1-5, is GAGVSQSPSNKVTEKGKDVELRCDPISGHTALYWYRQSLGQGLEFLIYFQGNSAPDKSGLPSDRFSAERTGGSVSTLTIQRTQQEDSAVYLCASSLVQGGAGNQPQHFGDGTRLSIL.

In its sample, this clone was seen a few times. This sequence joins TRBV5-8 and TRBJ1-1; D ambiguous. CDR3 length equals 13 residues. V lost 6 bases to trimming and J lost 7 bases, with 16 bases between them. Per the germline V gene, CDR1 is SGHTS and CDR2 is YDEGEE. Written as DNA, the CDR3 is TGTGCCAGCACCACCGAAGCGGGAGGTGAAGCTTTCTTT. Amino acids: CASTTEAGGEAFF.

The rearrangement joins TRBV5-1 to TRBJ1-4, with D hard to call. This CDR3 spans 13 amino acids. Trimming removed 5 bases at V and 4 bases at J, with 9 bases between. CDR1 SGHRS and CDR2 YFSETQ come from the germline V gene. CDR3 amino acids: CASRYRVNEKLFF. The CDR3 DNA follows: TGCGCCAGCAGGTACCGGGTTAATGAAAAACTGTTTTTT.

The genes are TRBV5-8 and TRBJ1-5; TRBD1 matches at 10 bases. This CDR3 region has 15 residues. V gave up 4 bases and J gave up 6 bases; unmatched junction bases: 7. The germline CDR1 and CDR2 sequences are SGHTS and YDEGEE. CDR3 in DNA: TGTGCCAGCAGCCGGACAGGGGGGGAGGCTCAGCCCCAGCATTTT. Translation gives CASSRTGGEAQPQHF. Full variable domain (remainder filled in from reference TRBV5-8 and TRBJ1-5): EAGVTQSPTHLIKTRGQQATLRCSPISGHTSVYWYQQALGLGLQFLLWYDEGEERNRGNFPPRFSGRQFPNYSSELNVNALELEDSALYLCASSRTGGEAQPQHFGDGTRLSIL.

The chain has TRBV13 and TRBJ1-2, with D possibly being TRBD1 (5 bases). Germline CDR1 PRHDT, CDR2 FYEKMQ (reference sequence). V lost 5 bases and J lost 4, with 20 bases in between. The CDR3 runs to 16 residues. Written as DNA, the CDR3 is TGTGCCAGCAGCACCCTGCGGGCGGGGGGTGGCTATGGCTACACCTTC. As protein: CASSTLRAGGGYGYTF.

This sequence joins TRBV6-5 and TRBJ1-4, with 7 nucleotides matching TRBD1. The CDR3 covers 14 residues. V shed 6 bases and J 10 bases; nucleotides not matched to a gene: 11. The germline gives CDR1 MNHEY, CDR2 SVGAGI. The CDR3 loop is CASRPRDSVRKLFF. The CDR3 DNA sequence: TGTGCCAGCAGGCCCCGGGACAGTGTTAGAAAACTGTTTTTT.

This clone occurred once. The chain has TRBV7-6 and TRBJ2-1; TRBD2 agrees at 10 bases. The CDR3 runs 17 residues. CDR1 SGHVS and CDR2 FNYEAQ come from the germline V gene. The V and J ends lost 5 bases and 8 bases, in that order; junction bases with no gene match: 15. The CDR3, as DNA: TGTGCCAGCAGCCTCCCCGGGAGCGGGAGGGCCACTCATGAGCAGTTCTTC. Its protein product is CASSLPGSGRATHEQFF. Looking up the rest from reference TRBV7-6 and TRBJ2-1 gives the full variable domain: GAGVSQSPRYKVTKRGQDVALRCDPISGHVSLYWYRQALGQGPEFLTYFNYEAQQDKSGLPNDRFSAERPEGSISTLTIQRTEQRDSAMYRCASSLPGSGRATHEQFFGPGTRLTVL.